One and the same sample provided the 18 T cell receptor beta chains below, sequenced in a study of CD8 T cells in Susac syndrome. A quantity of roughly 0.5 to 1 ug RNA underwent reverse transcription using random hexamers. TCRdb reanalysed the immunoSEQ multiplex PCR reads using MiXCR and keeps one entry per CDR3 protein. The sample lists about 240,000 distinct CDR3 sequences; 90% to 96% were seen once. What was sequenced was CD4+ T cells from PBMCs. The source is a human donor with Susac syndrome.

The chain uses TRBV30 and TRBJ1-4; D call uncertain. The germline gives CDR1 GTSNPN, CDR2 SVGIG (reference sequence). V was trimmed by 4 bases and J by 4 bases, leaving 16 bases between them. The CDR3 spans 15 residues. The DNA of the CDR3 is TGTGCCTGGACTCCTCCCCTAGGTCATAATGAAAAACTGTTTTTT. This codes for CAWTPPLGHNEKLFF.

The chain has TRBV23-1 and TRBJ2-7, with D possibly being TRBD1 (6 bases). Being an ORF, TRBV23-1 has a function that is uncertain. The CDR3 has 20 residues. The ends were cut back, 2 bases at V and 5 bases at J, with 31 bases in the middle. The DNA of the CDR3 is TGCGCCAGCAGTCAACCGCGGCAGGACAGCCCGGCGGCAGTGGGCGACGAGCAGTACTTC. It is translated as CASSQPRQDSPAAVGDEQYF.

This rearrangement joins TRBV30 to TRBJ1-1; no clear D gene. This CDR3 is built from 14 residues. Trimming pared 4 bases from V and 5 bases from J, leaving 17 bases between. Germline V gives CDR1 GTSNPN, CDR2 SVGIG (reference sequence). DNA for the CDR3: TGTGCCTGGACCCGGTGGCAGGCCCCTACTGAAGCTTTCTTT. As protein: CAWTRWQAPTEAFF.

Of note for this clonotype: An end of the junction does not agree with germline; a read error may underlie this. The chain links TRBV7-7 to TRBJ2-1; 9 bases agree with TRBD2. The CDR3 consists of 15 residues. In germline, CDR1 is SSHAT, CDR2 FNYEAQ (reference sequence). CDR3 sequence (DNA): TGTGCTAGCAGCTTAGGTAGCGGGGGCCCCAATGAGCAGTTCTTC. Protein: CASSLGSGGPNEQFF.

The CDR3, as DNA: TGCAGCGCCGAACAGGGGATCATGAACACTGAAGCTTTCTTT. This sequence encodes CSAEQGIMNTEAFF. The rearrangement links TRBV29-1 to TRBJ1-1; 7 bases are shared with TRBD1. Germline-derived CDR1 and CDR2 are SQVTM and ANQGSEA. The length of the CDR3 is 14 residues. The ends lost 7 bases at V and 0 bases at J; junction bases unmatched: 8.

To note about this clonotype: This may be a read error, as it is one base from a much larger clone. The rearrangement links TRBV5-5 to TRBJ2-5, with D uncertain. This CDR3 is 11 amino acids long. Germline loops: CDR1 SGHKS, CDR2 YYEKEE (reference sequence). Trimming stripped 2 bases from V and 5 bases from J, with 4 bases between. The CDR3 here is CASSLMETQYF. The CDR3 coding sequence is TGTGCCAGCAGCTTAATGGAGACCCAGTACTTC.

The chain employs TRBV10-3 and TRBJ2-7; D may be TRBD2 (6 bases). The germline gives CDR1 ENHRY, CDR2 SYGVKD. This CDR3 is 15 amino acids long. The V and J ends lost 6 bases and 0 bases respectively, with 15 bases between them. CDR3 DNA sequence: TGTGCCATCAGGACGGGACTCGAGAGCTCCTACGAGCAGTACTTC. Translation: CAIRTGLESSYEQYF.

The chain links TRBV28 to TRBJ1-5; 7 bases are a match to TRBD1. The ends lost 8 bases at V and 5 bases at J; junction bases unmatched: 12. The CDR3 spans 15 residues. The germline CDR1 and CDR2 sequences are MDHEN and SYDVKM. The CDR3 protein is CASARSGGGDQPQHF. In DNA form, the CDR3 reads TGTGCCAGCGCGCGGAGTGGAGGGGGCGATCAGCCCCAGCATTTT.

V and J are TRBV6-5 and TRBJ2-1; D gene unclear. The V end lost 5 bases, the J end lost 6 bases, and 11 bases lay between the germline ends. Germline CDR1 is MNHEY and CDR2 is SVGAGI. The CDR3 consists of 13 residues. The CDR3 loop is CASSRHLVNEQFF. In DNA form, the CDR3 reads TGTGCCAGCAGTCGTCACCTAGTCAATGAGCAGTTCTTC.

The chain couples TRBV28 to TRBJ2-1; 9 positions match TRBD2. Trimming at V came to 3 bases and at J to 7 bases, leaving 7 bases not matched to a gene. Germline CDR1 and CDR2: MDHEN and SYDVKM. This CDR3 is built from 15 residues. CDR3 region: CASSLGGRAGNEQFF. Here the CDR3 DNA reads TGTGCCAGCAGTTTGGGCGGGAGGGCCGGTAATGAGCAGTTCTTC.

J is TRBJ1-4 and V is TRBV27; 8 bases line up with TRBD1. Germline lookup yields CDR1 MNHEY and CDR2 SMNVEV (reference sequence). The junction had 5 bases not matched to a gene; V was cut back by 7 bases and J by 7 bases. The CDR3 totals 13 residues. CDR3 nucleotides: TGTGCCAGCACGGACAGGGCGAGTGAAAAACTGTTTTTT. This gives the protein CASTDRASEKLFF.

The chain has TRBV24-1 and TRBJ2-1, with D perhaps being TRBD1 or TRBD2 (5 bases each). Deletions cut 5 bases from V and 9 bases from J, with 16 bases between. Germline values: CDR1 KGHDR, CDR2 SFDVKD. The CDR3 has 14 residues. Here the CDR3 reads CATSGNPGQSEQFF. For the CDR3, the DNA is TGTGCCACCAGTGGCAACCCGGGGCAGAGTGAGCAGTTCTTC.

The chain carries TRBV28 and TRBJ2-5; 10 nucleotides agree with TRBD1. J gave up 5 bases and V 5 bases, and 11 bases lay outside the gene matches. This CDR3 has 16 amino acids. Germline CDR1 reads MDHEN; CDR2 reads SYDVKM. The CDR3 loop reads CASSTSGTGEDETQYF. As DNA, the CDR3 is TGTGCCAGCAGTACCTCCGGGACAGGGGAGGATGAGACCCAGTACTTC. The variable domain in full, with the rest retrieved from reference TRBV28 and TRBJ2-5, is DVKVTQSSRYLVKRTGEKVFLECVQDMDHENMFWYRQDPGLGLRLIYFSYDVKMKEKGDIPEGYSVSREKKERFSLILESASTNQTSMYLCASSTSGTGEDETQYFGPGTRLLVL.

This sequence joins TRBV6-5 and TRBJ2-5; 10 bases line up with TRBD2. Germline V gives CDR1 MNHEY, CDR2 SVGAGI. This CDR3 contains 16 residues. The junction had 6 bases not matched to a gene; V was cut back by 0 bases and J by 5 bases. This CDR3 is CASSYSLAGAGETQYF. In DNA, the CDR3 is TGTGCCAGCAGTTACTCCCTAGCGGGAGCGGGGGAGACCCAGTACTTC.

V gene TRBV12-3 or TRBV12-4 combines with J gene TRBJ1-5, with a possible D match to TRBD1 (5 bases). V lost 6 bases, J lost 0 bases, and 15 bases lay in between. The CDR3 extends over 16 amino acids. Here the CDR3 reads CASSSLQGCSNQPQHF. CDR3 sequence (DNA): TGTGCCAGCAGCAGCCTCCAGGGCTGTAGCAATCAGCCCCAGCATTTT.

The V gene is TRBV5-1, the J gene TRBJ1-1; no firm D call. Germline lookup yields CDR1 SGHRS and CDR2 YFSETQ. Trimming cost V 4 bases and J 0 bases, with 10 bases left between them. The CDR3 totals 14 residues. The CDR3 loop is CASSPLQMNTEAFF. CDR3 nucleotide sequence: TGCGCCAGCAGCCCGTTGCAGATGAACACTGAAGCTTTCTTT.

The chain recombines TRBV28 with TRBJ2-7; D gene uncertain. Germline V gene lookup returns CDR1 MDHEN and CDR2 SYDVKM. The CDR3 spans 14 residues. V was trimmed by 2 bases and J by 0 bases, leaving 8 bases between them. The CDR3 sequence: CASSLPRSSYEQYF. The CDR3 DNA reads as TGTGCCAGCAGTTTACCTAGAAGCTCCTACGAGCAGTACTTC.

The chain carries TRBV4-1 and TRBJ1-1, with D possibly TRBD1 on 5 matching bases. Germline CDR1 is MGHRA and CDR2 is YSYEKL. The germline V and J ends were trimmed by 4 bases and 3 bases, with 15 bases remaining between them. The CDR3 loop spans 15 amino acids. As DNA, the CDR3 is TGCGCCAGCAGCCCCCGTTGGGGCGCAGACACTGAAGCTTTCTTT. Translated: CASSPRWGADTEAFF.